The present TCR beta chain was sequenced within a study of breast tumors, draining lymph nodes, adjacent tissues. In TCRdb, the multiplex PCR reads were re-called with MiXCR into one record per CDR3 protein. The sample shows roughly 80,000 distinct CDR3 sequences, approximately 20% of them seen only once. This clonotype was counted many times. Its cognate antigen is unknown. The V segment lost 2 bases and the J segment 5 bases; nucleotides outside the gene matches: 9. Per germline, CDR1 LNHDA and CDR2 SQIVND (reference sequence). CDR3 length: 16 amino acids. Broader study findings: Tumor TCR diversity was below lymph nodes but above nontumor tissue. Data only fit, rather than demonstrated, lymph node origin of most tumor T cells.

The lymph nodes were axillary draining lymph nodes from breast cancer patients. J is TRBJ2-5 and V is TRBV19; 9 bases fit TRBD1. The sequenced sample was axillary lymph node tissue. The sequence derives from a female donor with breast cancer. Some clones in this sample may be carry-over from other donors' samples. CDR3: CASSITGGASWETQYF. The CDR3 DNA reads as TGTGCCAGTAGTATAACAGGGGGCGCCTCCTGGGAGACCCAGTACTTC.